This T cell receptor (beta chain) comes out of a study of shared clonotypes between healthy human individuals. Study results and limitations: Measured sharing among donors was expected to vary with sequencing depth. Blood alone was sampled, and tissue repertoires likely differ.

This clone occurred many times. Its antigen is not identified. With 7 bases removed from V and 7 bases from J, the gap between germline ends came to 8 bases. Per germline, CDR1 MNHNY and CDR2 SVGAGI (reference sequence). This CDR3 is 12 amino acids long. The split of CD4+ cells yielded CD45RA+ naive and CD45RA-negative memory subsets. Sequenced by immunoSEQ multiplex PCR; TCRdb stores in-frame clones only, minus some. The sample lists about 1.1 million clones; 75% to 80% were seen once. This receptor was taken from a man between 18 and 35 years old in good health. Some clones in this sample may be carry-over from other donors' samples. Sequencing was performed on memory CD4+ T cells from PBMCs. Indicated subset: CD45RA-negative fraction. The V and J genes are TRBV6-6 and TRBJ1-6; D may be TRBD1 (6 bases). The CDR3 nucleotides are TGTGCCAGCACCGGACAGAATTCACCCCTCCACTTT. Its protein product is CASTGQNSPLHF.